This T cell receptor (beta chain) was sequenced in a study of shared clonotypes between healthy human individuals. For the study at large: There were three CD4 naive, three CD4 memory, two CD8 naive and one CD8 memory plates per donor.

With 6 bases removed from V and 3 bases from J, the gap between germline ends came to 17 bases. The germline gives CDR1 SGHTA, CDR2 FQGNSA. The CDR3 has 15 residues. In the study's own analysis: ImmunoSEQ sequences covered only the junction and lacked quality scores; filtering therefore differed. Profiled with immunoSEQ multiplex PCR; TCRdb holds only in-frame clones, not every one. That table is the source of V, J and clone size, and D and trimming were worked out from the DNA. This sample has 2 million to 2.5 million clones, with nearly 97% found just once. The sequencing input was naive CD4+ T cells sorted from blood. Subset given: CD45RA+ positively selected. The gene calls are TRBV7-2 and TRBJ1-2; D is possibly TRBD1 (5 bases). This clonotype was sampled from a man between 18 and 35 years old in good health. CDR3 coding DNA: TGTGCCAGCAGTCCTAAAACCGGGACGGACTATGGCTACACCTTC. Its translation: CASSPKTGTDYGYTF.